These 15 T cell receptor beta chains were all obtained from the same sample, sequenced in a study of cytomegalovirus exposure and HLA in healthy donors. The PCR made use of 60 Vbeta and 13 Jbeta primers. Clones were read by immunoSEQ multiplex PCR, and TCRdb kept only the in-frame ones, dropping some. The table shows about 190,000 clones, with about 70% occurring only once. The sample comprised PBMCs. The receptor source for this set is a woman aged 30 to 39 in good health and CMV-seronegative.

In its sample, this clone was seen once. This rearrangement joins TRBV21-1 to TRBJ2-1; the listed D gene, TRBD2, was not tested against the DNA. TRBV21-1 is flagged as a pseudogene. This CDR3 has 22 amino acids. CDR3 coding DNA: TGTGCCAGCAGCATCCCTAATACTAGCGGGAGAAAAATGGTTAGGTCCTACAATGAGCAGTTCTTC. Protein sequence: CASSIPNTSGRKMVRSYNEQFF.

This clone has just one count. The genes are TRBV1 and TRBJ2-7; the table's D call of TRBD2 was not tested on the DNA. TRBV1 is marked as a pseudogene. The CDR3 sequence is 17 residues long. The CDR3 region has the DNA TGCACCAGCAGCCAAGTGGATCTAGCGGGGGGCAGCGACGAGCAGTACTTC. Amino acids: CTSSQVDLAGGSDEQYF.

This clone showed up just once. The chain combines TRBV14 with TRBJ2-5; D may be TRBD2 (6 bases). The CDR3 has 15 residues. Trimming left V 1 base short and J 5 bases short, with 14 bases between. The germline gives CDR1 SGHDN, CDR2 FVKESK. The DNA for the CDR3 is TGTGCCAGCAGCCAAGTGCCGGGAGTGAGGGAGACCCAGTACTTC. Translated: CASSQVPGVRETQYF.

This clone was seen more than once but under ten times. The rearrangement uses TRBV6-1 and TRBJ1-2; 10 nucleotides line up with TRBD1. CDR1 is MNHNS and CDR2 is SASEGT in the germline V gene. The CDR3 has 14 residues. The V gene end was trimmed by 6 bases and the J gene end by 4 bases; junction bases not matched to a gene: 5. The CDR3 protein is CASRRTGGSYGYTF. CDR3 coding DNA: TGTGCCAGCAGACGGACAGGGGGATCCTATGGCTACACCTTC.

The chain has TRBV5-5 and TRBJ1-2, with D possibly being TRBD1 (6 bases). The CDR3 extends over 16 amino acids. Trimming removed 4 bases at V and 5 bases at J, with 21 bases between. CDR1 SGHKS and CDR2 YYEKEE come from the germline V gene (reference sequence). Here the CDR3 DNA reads TGTGCCAGCAGCCCACCCACACCCAACAGGGCTTATGGCTACACCTTC. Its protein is CASSPPTPNRAYGYTF.

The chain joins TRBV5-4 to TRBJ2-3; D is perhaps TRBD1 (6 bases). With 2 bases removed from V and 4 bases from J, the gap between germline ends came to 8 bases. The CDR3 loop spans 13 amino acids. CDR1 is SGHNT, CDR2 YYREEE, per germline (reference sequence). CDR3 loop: CASSLQGADTQYF. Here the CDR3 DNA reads TGTGCCAGCAGCTTACAGGGCGCAGATACGCAGTATTTT. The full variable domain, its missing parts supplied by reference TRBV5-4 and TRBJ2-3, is ETGVTQSPTHLIKTRGQQVTLRCSSQSGHNTVSWYQQALGQGPQFIFQYYREEENGRGNFPPRFSGLQFPNYSSELNVNALELDDSALYLCASSLQGADTQYFGPGTRLTVL.

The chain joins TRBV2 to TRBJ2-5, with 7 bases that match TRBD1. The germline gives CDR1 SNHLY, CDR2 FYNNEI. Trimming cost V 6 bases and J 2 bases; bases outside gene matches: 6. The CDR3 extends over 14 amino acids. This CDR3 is CASRTGTAQETQYF. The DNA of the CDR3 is TGTGCCAGCAGGACTGGGACAGCTCAAGAGACCCAGTACTTC.

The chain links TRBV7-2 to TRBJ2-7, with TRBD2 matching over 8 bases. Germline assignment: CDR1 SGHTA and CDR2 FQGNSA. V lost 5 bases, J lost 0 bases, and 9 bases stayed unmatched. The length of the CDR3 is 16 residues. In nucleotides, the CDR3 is TGTGCCAGCAGCCCTCGTGTAGCGGGGAGCTCCTACGAGCAGTACTTC. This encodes CASSPRVAGSSYEQYF. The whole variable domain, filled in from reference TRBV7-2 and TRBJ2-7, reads GAGVSQSPSNKVTEKGKDVELRCDPISGHTALYWYRQSLGQGLEFLIYFQGNSAPDKSGLPSDRFSAERTGGSVSTLTIQRTQQEDSAVYLCASSPRVAGSSYEQYFGPGTRLTVT.

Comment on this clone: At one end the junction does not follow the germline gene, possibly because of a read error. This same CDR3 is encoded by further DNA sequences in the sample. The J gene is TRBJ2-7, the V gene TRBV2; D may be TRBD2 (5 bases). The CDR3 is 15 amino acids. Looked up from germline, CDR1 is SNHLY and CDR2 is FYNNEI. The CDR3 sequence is CASSEVRRSSYEQYF. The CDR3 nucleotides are TGCGCCAGCAGTGAGGTTCGGAGGAGCTCCTACGAGCAGTACTTC.

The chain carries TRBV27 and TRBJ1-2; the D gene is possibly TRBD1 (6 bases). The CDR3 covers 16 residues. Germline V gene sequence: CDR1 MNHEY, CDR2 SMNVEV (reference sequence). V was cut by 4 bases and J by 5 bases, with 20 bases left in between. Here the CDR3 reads CASSYVGEGEGYGYTF. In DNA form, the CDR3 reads TGTGCCAGCAGTTACGTGGGAGAGGGGGAGGGGTATGGCTACACCTTC.

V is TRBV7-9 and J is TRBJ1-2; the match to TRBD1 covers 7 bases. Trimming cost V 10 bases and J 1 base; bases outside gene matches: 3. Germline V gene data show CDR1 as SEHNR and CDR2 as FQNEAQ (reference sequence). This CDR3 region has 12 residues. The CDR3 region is CATGTDNYGYTF. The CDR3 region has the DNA TGTGCCACCGGGACAGATAACTATGGCTACACCTTC.

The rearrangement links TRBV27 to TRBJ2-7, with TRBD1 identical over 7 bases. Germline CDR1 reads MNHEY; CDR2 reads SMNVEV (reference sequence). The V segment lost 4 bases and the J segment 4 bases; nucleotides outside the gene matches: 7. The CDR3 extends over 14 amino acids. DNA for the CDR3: TGTGCCAGCAGTTCCCGGGACAGCACTTACGAGCAGTACTTC. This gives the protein CASSSRDSTYEQYF.

The chain's CDR3 is CASSHERQGAGGELFF. The DNA of the CDR3 is TGCGCCAGCAGCCATGAGAGACAGGGGGCAGGCGGGGAGCTGTTTTTT. The chain combines TRBV4-3 with TRBJ2-2; 10 bases agree with TRBD1. CDR1 LGHNA and CDR2 YSLEER come from the germline V gene. This CDR3 has 16 residues. Trimming cost V 3 bases and J 7 bases; bases outside gene matches: 8.

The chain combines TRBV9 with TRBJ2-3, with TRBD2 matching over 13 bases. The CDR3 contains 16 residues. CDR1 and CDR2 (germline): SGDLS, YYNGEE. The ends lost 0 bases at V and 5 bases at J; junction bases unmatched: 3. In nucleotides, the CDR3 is TGTGCCAGCAGCGTAGGACTAGCGGGGGGCAAAGATACGCAGTATTTT. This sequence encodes CASSVGLAGGKDTQYF.

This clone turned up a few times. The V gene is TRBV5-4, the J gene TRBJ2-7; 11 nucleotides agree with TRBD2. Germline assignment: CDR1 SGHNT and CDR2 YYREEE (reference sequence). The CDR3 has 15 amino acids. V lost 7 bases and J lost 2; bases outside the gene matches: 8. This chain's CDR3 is CASRIAGGPTYEQYF. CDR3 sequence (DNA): TGTGCCAGCCGAATAGCGGGAGGGCCGACCTACGAGCAGTACTTC.